The 15 T cell receptor beta chains reported below all come from one sample, sequenced in a study of T cell clones after liver transplantation (dated by TCRdb to between 2019 and 2020). The time point label, as the study defines it: pre-transplant. Library construction relied on the immunoSEQ multiplex PCR assay. TCRdb retrieved this table from immuneACCESS and kept in-frame rearrangements only. Not all clones are present; in checked studies, unresolved V genes account for under half, and no reason is known for the remainder. The sample table shows roughly 73,000 clones, and 80% are seen once. 0.45% to 0.65% of the sample goes to the ten largest clones. Sequences were derived from CD4+ T cells from blood, sampled before liver transplant. These receptors were taken from a human donor who received a liver transplant.

V and J are TRBV6-1 and TRBJ2-2; D gene unclear. In germline, CDR1 is MNHNS, CDR2 SASEGT. The germline V and J ends were trimmed by 5 bases and 2 bases, with 12 bases remaining between them. The CDR3 spans 15 residues. CDR3 bases: TGTGCCAGCAGTAAAGTACCTCTTAACACCGGGGAGCTGTTTTTT. Encoded protein: CASSKVPLNTGELFF.

The chain couples TRBV2 to TRBJ1-1; TRBD1 agrees at 7 bases. CDR3 size: 16 residues. Germline V gives CDR1 SNHLY, CDR2 FYNNEI. J lost 0 bases, V lost 5 bases, and 9 bases had no gene match. CDR3 DNA: TGTGCCAGCAGTAAGAGGACAGGAGGCATGAACACTGAAGCTTTCTTT. Translation: CASSKRTGGMNTEAFF.

V gene TRBV30 combines with J gene TRBJ1-4; TRBD1 matches 7 bases. J was trimmed by 5 bases and V by 0 bases; bases with no gene match: 9. The CDR3 is 16 residues long. CDR1 is GTSNPN, CDR2 SVGIG, per germline (reference sequence). The CDR3 region has the DNA TGTGCCTGGAGTGTATTAAGAGGGGGCGCGAATGAAAAACTGTTTTTT. Amino acid sequence: CAWSVLRGGANEKLFF. Drawing the rest from reference TRBV30 and TRBJ1-4, the complete variable domain is SQTIHQWPATLVQPVGSPLSLECTVEGTSNPNLYWYRQAAGRGLQLLFYSVGIGQISSEVPQNLSASRPQDRQFILSSKKLLLSDSGFYLCAWSVLRGGANEKLFFGSGTQLSVL.

The CDR3 loop is CASSFAGGYNEQFF. The CDR3 DNA reads TGTGCCAGCAGTTTTGCGGGAGGGTACAATGAGCAGTTCTTC. The chain is built from TRBV28 and TRBJ2-1, with 9 positions matching TRBD2. The CDR3 totals 14 residues. V gave up 3 bases and J gave up 4 bases; unmatched junction bases: 1. Germline V gene data show CDR1 as MDHEN and CDR2 as SYDVKM.

V usage is TRBV9 and J usage is TRBJ2-2; 9 bases line up with TRBD1. Looked up from germline, CDR1 is SGDLS and CDR2 is YYNGEE. With V trimmed by 3 bases and J by 5 bases, 8 bases remained unmatched. The CDR3 extends over 16 amino acids. CDR3 DNA sequence: TGTGCCAGCAGCGCCCAAGGGACAGGGATGACCGGGGAGCTGTTTTTT. Translation: CASSAQGTGMTGELFF.

The rearrangement uses TRBV7-3 and TRBJ2-1; the D is unclear. This CDR3 has 12 residues. Between the trimmed V and J ends, which lost 1 base and 9 bases, there was a span of 7 bases. Per germline, CDR1 SGHTA and CDR2 FQGTGA. The CDR3 sequence: CASSLIVGEQFF. DNA of the CDR3: TGTGCCAGCAGCTTAATCGTGGGTGAGCAGTTCTTC.

The J gene is TRBJ1-2, the V gene TRBV19; 9 bases line up with TRBD1. The CDR3 is 12 residues long. Germline loops: CDR1 LNHDA, CDR2 SQIVND (reference sequence). Trimming cost V 8 bases and J 4 bases; bases outside gene matches: 2. The CDR3 here is CASSDRGYGYTF. The CDR3 nucleotides read TGTGCCAGTTCGGACAGGGGCTATGGCTACACCTTC.

This clone appeared once. The chain recombines TRBV6-5 with TRBJ1-1, with TRBD1 identical over 7 bases. This CDR3 comprises 15 residues. V trimming: 6 bases; J trimming: 0 bases; junction bases outside the gene matches: 7. In germline, CDR1 is MNHEY, CDR2 SVGAGI. The CDR3 region is CASRAGGGMNTEAFF. The DNA of the CDR3 is TGTGCCAGCAGGGCAGGGGGGGGCATGAACACTGAAGCTTTCTTT.

This chain joins TRBV11-3 and TRBJ2-5; TRBD2 aligns across 8 bases. Germline CDR1 and CDR2: SGHNT and YENEEA. V trimming: 1 base; J trimming: 5 bases; junction bases outside the gene matches: 9. The CDR3 is 16 residues long. The CDR3 protein is CASSLGVAGRGETQYF. The CDR3 DNA reads as TGTGCCAGCAGCTTAGGTGTAGCGGGACGCGGGGAGACCCAGTACTTC.

The gene calls are TRBV4-1 and TRBJ2-3, with 9 bases lining up with TRBD1. The germline gives CDR1 MGHRA, CDR2 YSYEKL. This CDR3 is built from 19 residues. The V gene end was trimmed by 2 bases and the J gene end by 0 bases; junction bases not matched to a gene: 12. The CDR3 is CASSQFGQGILPSTDTQYF. In DNA, the CDR3 is TGCGCCAGCAGCCAATTCGGACAGGGGATCCTTCCTAGCACAGATACGCAGTATTTT.

V and J are TRBV6-1 and TRBJ1-2; 7 nucleotides align to TRBD1. V trimming: 7 bases; J trimming: 4 bases; junction bases outside the gene matches: 12. Germline CDR1 and CDR2: MNHNS and SASEGT. The CDR3 sequence is 15 residues long. CDR3 amino acids: CASIGKGARVYGYTF. CDR3 DNA sequence: TGTGCCAGCATAGGCAAGGGGGCGCGGGTCTATGGCTACACCTTC.

V gene TRBV14 combines with J gene TRBJ2-1, with 10 bases that match TRBD2. Germline CDR1 reads SGHDN; CDR2 reads FVKESK. The junction had 11 bases not matched to a gene; V was cut back by 4 bases and J by 8 bases. The CDR3 runs 16 residues. CDR3 nucleotides: TGTGCCAGCAGCCTTTCGGGACTAGCGCACCTCGATGAGCAGTTCTTC. Protein: CASSLSGLAHLDEQFF.

The chain has TRBV5-1 and TRBJ2-1; D remains ambiguous. CDR3 length: 14 amino acids. V gave up 0 bases and J gave up 4 bases, with 8 bases separating them. The germline gives CDR1 SGHRS, CDR2 YFSETQ. CDR3 residues: CASSLGSEYNEQFF. The CDR3 region has the DNA TGCGCCAGCAGCTTGGGGTCGGAATACAATGAGCAGTTCTTC. The full variable domain, completed using reference TRBV5-1 and TRBJ2-1, is KAGVTQTPRYLIKTRGQQVTLSCSPISGHRSVSWYQQTPGQGLQFLFEYFSETQRNKGNFPGRFSGRQFSNSRSEMNVSTLELGDSALYLCASSLGSEYNEQFFGPGTRLTVL.

In its sample, this clone was seen a few times. The rearrangement joins TRBV28 to TRBJ2-1; D unresolved. Germline-derived CDR1 and CDR2 are MDHEN and SYDVKM. Trimming removed 7 bases from V and 10 bases from J, with 14 bases in between. CDR3 length: 12 residues. CDR3 DNA sequence: TGTGCCAGCAAAACACCAACGGCCGAGCAGTTCTTC. This sequence encodes CASKTPTAEQFF.

This clone was found once. The CDR3 protein is CASSSDRGEPQHF. DNA of the CDR3: TGTGCCAGTAGTTCAGACAGGGGAGAGCCCCAGCATTTT. The chain links TRBV19 to TRBJ1-5, with TRBD1 matching over 8 bases. Trimming took 5 bases from V and 8 from J; bases not matched to a gene: 5. The CDR3 length is 13 residues. The germline V gene has CDR1 LNHDA and CDR2 SQIVND (reference sequence).